This TCR beta chain was profiled in a study of blood T cell repertoires in COVID-19 (TCRdb year 2020). About the study as a whole: The collaborator samples originated in the United States, Italy and Spain and spanned the acute and convalescent phases of COVID-19. The material from the prospective study consisted of cDNA or gDNA derived from T cells, B-cell-depleted T cells, or PBMCs. Deeply sampled blood TCRbeta repertoires from subjects exposed to, actively infected with, or recovered from COVID-19 were included in the dataset. The repertoires were made available in a free public database intended to serve as a resource for research on the immune response to SARS-CoV-2. The samples were drawn from two sources: the first 160 participants of the ongoing ImmuneRACE study, and over 1,000 subjects contributed by 6 global collaborators. Sample metadata almost always included a de-identified subject ID, COVID-19 status, age in years and sex. HLA class I and class II types, where available, came from metadata supplied by the sample provider rather than from assay-based typing.

TCRbeta CDR3 regions were amplified from genomic DNA by means of the immunoSEQ Assay, a bias-controlled multiplex PCR. Regarding the original processing steps: Nucleated cell counts per sample were estimated from amplification of reference gene primers within the assay. To quantify the absolute abundance of each unique TCRbeta CDR3 rearrangement, sequence reads were collapsed and filtered. For each sample, productive Simpson clonality was calculated as the square root of Simpson's diversity index across productive rearrangements. TCRdb holds this immuneACCESS table with in-frame rearrangements only. Some clones are missing; in checked studies, unresolved V genes explain under half, and the rest has no known cause. Clone size and the V and J calls come from that table; the DNA yielded D and trimming. Recorded for this sample are 180,000 or so clones; 88% of them occurred a single time. 1.5% to 2% of the sample rests with the top ten.

A remark on this clone: Its antigen is not yet known. The record has no base qualities; no much larger clone is one base away.

Counted from cysteine to phenylalanine, this CDR3 has 15 amino acids. Only the CDR3 region is kept as DNA, spanning 45 bases read in frame from base 1. Sequences MNHEY (CDR1) and SMNVEV (CDR2) are obtained from the germline V gene (reference sequence). Compared with germline, V lacks 4 bases and J lacks 4 bases; bases without a gene match: 7. Collaborating institutions collected whole blood in K2EDTA tubes following their own protocols. For TCRbeta analysis, collaborators shipped samples in one of three forms: frozen whole blood, isolated PBMCs, or DNA extracted from either of those sample types. The investigation overall reported the following: The amount of clinical and demographic metadata varied by source and participant and was provided uncurated.

This chain joins TRBV27 to TRBJ2-3, and 8 bases in between align with TRBD2. The sequencing input was peripheral blood. The sequence came from a man aged 18 to 29 with active or convalescent COVID-19. CDR3 sequence: CASSWSGGGADTQYF. The nucleotide sequence is TGTGCCAGCAGTTGGAGCGGGGGTGGCGCAGATACGCAGTATTTT.